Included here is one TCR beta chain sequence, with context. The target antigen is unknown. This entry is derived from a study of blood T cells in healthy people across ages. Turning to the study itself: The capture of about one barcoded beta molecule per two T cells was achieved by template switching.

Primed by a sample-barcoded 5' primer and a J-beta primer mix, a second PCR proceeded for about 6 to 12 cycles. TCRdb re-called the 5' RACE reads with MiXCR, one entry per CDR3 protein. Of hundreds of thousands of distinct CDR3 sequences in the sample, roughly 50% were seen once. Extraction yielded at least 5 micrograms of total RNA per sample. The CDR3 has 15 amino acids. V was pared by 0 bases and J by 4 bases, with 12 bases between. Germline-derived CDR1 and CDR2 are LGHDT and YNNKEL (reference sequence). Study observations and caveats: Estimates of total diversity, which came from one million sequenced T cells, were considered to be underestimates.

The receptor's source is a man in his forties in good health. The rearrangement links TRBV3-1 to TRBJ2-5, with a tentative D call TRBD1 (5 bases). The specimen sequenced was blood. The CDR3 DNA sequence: TGTGCCAGCAGCCAAGATTGGGGCGGCATAGAGACCCAGTACTTC. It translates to CASSQDWGGIETQYF.